Below, 18 T cell receptor beta chains from the same sample are listed, as sequenced in a study of neurological immune-mediated disorders (dated by TCRdb to 2018 to 2020). The library was made by 5' RACE. The sequencer was an Illumina HiSeq 2500. TCRdb trimmed public reads at Q25 via fastp, called clones via MiXCR and kept in-frame beta chains. Entries that share a CDR3 protein sequence are merged under the most common genes and DNA. Here the sample has 50,000 to 70,000 distinct CDR3 sequences; about 2.5% occur a single time. About 2.9% of the sample rests with the top ten. The sequencing input was PBMCs. These receptors were collected from a man aged 45-65 years with multiple sclerosis.

This clonotype came up many times. The chain combines TRBV12-3 or TRBV12-4 with TRBJ1-5; D uncertain. The CDR3 runs 13 residues. Trimming stripped 2 bases from V and 1 base from J, with 3 bases between. The CDR3 DNA sequence: TGTGCCAGCAGTTTACAAAGCAATCAGCCCCAGCATTTT. Encoded protein: CASSLQSNQPQHF.

This clonotype was observed at least ten times. The gene calls are TRBV7-6 and TRBJ2-3; D unclear. The length of the CDR3 is 15 residues. Trimming pared 1 base from V and 11 bases from J, leaving 19 bases between. Germline values: CDR1 SGHVS, CDR2 FNYEAQ. CDR3 protein: CASSLGVDRAAQQYF. The CDR3 DNA reads as TGTGCCAGCAGCTTAGGAGTCGATCGGGCGGCCCAGCAGTATTTT.

This clonotype came up many times. V is TRBV4-1 and J is TRBJ2-7; D is perhaps TRBD1 (5 bases). Trimming removed 2 bases at V and 7 bases at J, with 21 bases between. CDR3 size: 16 residues. Germline CDR1 MGHRA, CDR2 YSYEKL. The CDR3 DNA reads TGCGCCAGCAGCCAACTCCAGGACACGAAGGTTTATGAGCAGTACTTC. It codes for CASSQLQDTKVYEQYF.

This clonotype was detected many times. The chain employs TRBV20-1 and TRBJ2-7; TRBD1 matches 9 bases. Germline CDR1 and CDR2: DFQATT and SNEGSKA (reference sequence). CDR3 length: 13 amino acids. With V trimmed by 6 bases and J by 2 bases, 5 bases remained unmatched. The DNA for the CDR3 is TGCAGTGCATCTGGGACAGGGACCTACGAGCAGTACTTC. It is translated as CSASGTGTYEQYF.

At least ten counts were recorded for this clonotype. DNA of the CDR3: TGTGCCAGCACCCTTGGGGGAGATACGCAGTATTTT. It is translated as CASTLGGDTQYF. The V gene is TRBV12-3 or TRBV12-4, the J gene TRBJ2-3; D possibly matches TRBD1 or TRBD2 (5 bases each). This CDR3 is built from 12 residues. Trimming stripped 7 bases from V and 5 bases from J, with 10 bases between.

The table lists this clonotype with many counts. As DNA, the CDR3 is TGTGCCAGCAGCCCCGGTAGCGGGGGGATGACCGGGGAGCTGTTTTTT. This sequence encodes CASSPGSGGMTGELFF. V gene TRBV3-1 combines with J gene TRBJ2-2; 10 bases line up with TRBD2. The CDR3 is 16 amino acids. Germline CDR1 LGHDT, CDR2 YNNKEL (reference sequence). With V trimmed by 4 bases and J by 5 bases, 7 bases remained unmatched.

This clonotype was recorded many times. The chain is built from TRBV5-6 and TRBJ2-5; 12 nucleotides match TRBD1. Germline CDR1 and CDR2: SGHDT and YYEEEE. V shed 4 bases, J shed 4 bases, and the junction held 2 bases outside the gene matches. CDR3 size: 14 residues. This chain's CDR3 is CASSRDRGRETQYF. CDR3 nucleotides: TGTGCCAGCAGCCGGGACAGGGGGCGAGAGACCCAGTACTTC.

This clonotype was seen at least ten times. The rearrangement joins TRBV6-2 or TRBV6-3 to TRBJ2-7; TRBD1 might be the D (5 bases). The germline gives CDR1 MNHEY, CDR2 SVGEGT. Trimming took off 1 base at V and 5 bases at J, with 9 bases between the two ends. This CDR3 region has 13 residues. CDR3 region: CASSYLARDEQYF. The CDR3 bases are TGTGCCAGCAGTTACTTGGCCAGGGACGAGCAGTACTTC.

V is TRBV7-6 and J is TRBJ2-6; 8 bases fit TRBD1. V dropped 2 bases and J dropped 1; count of bases not matched to a gene: 1. CDR3 size: 16 residues. The germline V gene encodes CDR1 SGHVS and CDR2 FNYEAQ. The CDR3: CASSLNRGSGANVLTF. As DNA, the CDR3 is TGTGCCAGCAGCTTAAACAGGGGGTCTGGGGCCAACGTCCTGACTTTC.

This clonotype was seen ten or more times. The CDR3 region has the DNA TGTGCCAGCAGCTTTGGACAGGGGATAAATCAGCCCCAGCATTTT. This codes for CASSFGQGINQPQHF. The chain employs TRBV7-8 and TRBJ1-5; 9 nucleotides line up with TRBD1. Losses at the gene ends were 3 bases for V and 4 bases for J; bases not matched to a gene: 4. The CDR3 contains 15 residues. Germline CDR1 SGHVS, CDR2 FQNEAQ.

This clonotype has ten or more counts. The chain uses TRBV5-1 and TRBJ2-5, with D perhaps matching TRBD2 (6 bases). Looked up from germline, CDR1 is SGHRS and CDR2 is YFSETQ. This CDR3 spans 12 amino acids. V was pared by 4 bases and J by 5 bases, with 9 bases between. CDR3 DNA: TGCGCCAGCAGCGGGGAGGCGGAGACCCAGTACTTC. Translated, it gives CASSGEAETQYF.

This clonotype was picked up many times. The chain employs TRBV6-2 or TRBV6-3 and TRBJ1-1, with D unclear. Germline V gene sequence: CDR1 MNHEY, CDR2 SVGEGT. V was clipped by 7 bases and J by 1 base, with 13 bases between them. This CDR3 is built from 14 residues. The CDR3 region has the DNA TGTGCCAGCACCACTTCGTCTTGGAACACTGAAGCTTTCTTT. Translated, it gives CASTTSSWNTEAFF.

This clonotype was found many times. This chain links TRBV20-1 with TRBJ2-7; unclear D gene. Trimming removed 2 bases from V and 3 bases from J, with 8 bases in between. CDR1 and CDR2 (germline): DFQATT, SNEGSKA (reference sequence). This CDR3 has 12 residues. This CDR3 reads CSARSQLYEQYF. For the CDR3, the DNA is TGCAGTGCTAGAAGTCAGCTCTACGAGCAGTACTTC.

This clonotype was observed at least ten times. The rearrangement joins TRBV12-3 or TRBV12-4 to TRBJ1-6, with TRBD1 as a possible D gene (5 bases). V shed 3 bases and J shed 8 bases, with 14 bases lying between them. The CDR3 is made up of 15 amino acids. The CDR3 spells CASSFAGSTDSPLHF. CDR3 nucleotide sequence: TGTGCCAGCAGTTTTGCAGGGAGTACGGATTCACCCCTCCACTTT.

This clonotype appeared many times. The chain employs TRBV20-1 and TRBJ2-1; TRBD1 matches 7 bases. CDR1 is DFQATT and CDR2 is SNEGSKA in the germline V gene (reference sequence). V lost 3 bases and J lost 0; bases outside the gene matches: 2. This CDR3 is 14 amino acids long. The CDR3 region has the DNA TGCAGTGCTAGCGGGGACAGCTCCTACAATGAGCAGTTCTTC. Protein sequence: CSASGDSSYNEQFF.

This clonotype has at least ten counts. The CDR3 sequence is CASSVGQGAHEQYF. The CDR3 DNA is TGCGCCAGCAGCGTAGGACAGGGGGCCCACGAGCAGTACTTC. The chain links TRBV5-1 to TRBJ2-7, with TRBD1 identical over 11 bases. Trimming took 4 bases from V and 5 from J; bases not matched to a gene: 5. The CDR3 covers 14 residues. CDR1 is SGHRS and CDR2 is YFSETQ in the germline V gene.

The table lists this clonotype with many counts. The gene calls are TRBV20-1 and TRBJ1-6; no clear D gene. The CDR3 is made up of 13 amino acids. Germline lookup yields CDR1 DFQATT and CDR2 SNEGSKA (reference sequence). V was clipped by 1 base and J by 11 bases, with 12 bases between them. The DNA of the CDR3 is TGCAGTGCTAGAGCCTCGGACGGGGCACCCCTCCACTTT. The encoded protein is CSARASDGAPLHF.

With respect to this clonotype: The conserved phenylalanine or tryptophan normally closing the CDR3 is absent here, so this likely arose from a read error. The chain is built from TRBV30 and TRBJ1-1, with TRBD1 identical over 12 bases. The CDR3 loop spans 17 amino acids. Trimming removed 2 bases from V and 7 bases from J; junction bases left unmatched: 14. Looked up from germline, CDR1 is GTSNPN and CDR2 is SVGIG (reference sequence). The CDR3 nucleotides are TGTGCCTGGAGTCTGCAAGGGACAGGGGGCGGATCGCGTGAAGCTTTCAAT. It encodes CAWSLQGTGGGSREAFN.